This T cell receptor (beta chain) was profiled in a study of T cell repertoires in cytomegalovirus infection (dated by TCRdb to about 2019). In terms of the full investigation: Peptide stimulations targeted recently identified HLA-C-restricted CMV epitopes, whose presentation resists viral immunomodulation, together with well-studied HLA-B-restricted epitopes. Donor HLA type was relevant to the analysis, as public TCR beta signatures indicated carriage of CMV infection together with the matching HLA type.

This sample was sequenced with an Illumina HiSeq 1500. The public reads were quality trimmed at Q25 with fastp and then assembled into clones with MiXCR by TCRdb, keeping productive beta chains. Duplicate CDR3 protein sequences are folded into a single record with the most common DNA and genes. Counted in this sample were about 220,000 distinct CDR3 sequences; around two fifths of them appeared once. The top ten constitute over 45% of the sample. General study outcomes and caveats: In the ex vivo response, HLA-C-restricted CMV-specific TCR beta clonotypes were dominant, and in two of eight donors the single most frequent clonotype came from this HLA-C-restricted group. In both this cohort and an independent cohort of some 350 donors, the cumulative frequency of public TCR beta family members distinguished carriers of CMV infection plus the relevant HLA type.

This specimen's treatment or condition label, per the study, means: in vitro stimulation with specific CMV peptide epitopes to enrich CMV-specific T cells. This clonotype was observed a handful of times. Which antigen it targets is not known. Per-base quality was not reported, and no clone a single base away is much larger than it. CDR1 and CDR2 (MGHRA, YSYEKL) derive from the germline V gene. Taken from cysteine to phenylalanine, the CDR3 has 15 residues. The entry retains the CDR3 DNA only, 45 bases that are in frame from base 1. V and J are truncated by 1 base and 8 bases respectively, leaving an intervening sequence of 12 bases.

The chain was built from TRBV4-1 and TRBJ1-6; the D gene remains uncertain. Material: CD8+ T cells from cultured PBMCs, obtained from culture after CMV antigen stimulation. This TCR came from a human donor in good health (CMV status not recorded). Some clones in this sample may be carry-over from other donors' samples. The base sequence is TGCGCCAGCAGCCAAGGGCAGAGAGATGATTCACCCCTCCACTTT. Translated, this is CASSQGQRDDSPLHF.